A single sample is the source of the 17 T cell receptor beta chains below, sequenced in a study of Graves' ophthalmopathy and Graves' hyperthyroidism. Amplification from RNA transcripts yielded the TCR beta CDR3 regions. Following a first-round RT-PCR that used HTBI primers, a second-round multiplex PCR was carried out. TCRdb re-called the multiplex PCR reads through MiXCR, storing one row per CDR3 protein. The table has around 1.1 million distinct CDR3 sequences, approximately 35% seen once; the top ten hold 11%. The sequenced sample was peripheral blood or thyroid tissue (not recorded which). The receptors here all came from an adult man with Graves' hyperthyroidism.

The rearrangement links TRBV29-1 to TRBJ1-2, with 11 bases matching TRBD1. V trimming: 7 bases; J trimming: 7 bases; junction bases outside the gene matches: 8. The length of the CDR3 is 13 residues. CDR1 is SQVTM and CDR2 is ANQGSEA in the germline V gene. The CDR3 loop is CSGGDRGNGGYTF. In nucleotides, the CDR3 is TGCAGCGGAGGGGACAGGGGGAACGGTGGCTACACCTTC. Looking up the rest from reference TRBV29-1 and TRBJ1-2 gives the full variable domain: SAVISQKPSRDICQRGTSLTIQCQVDSQVTMMFWYRQQPGQSLTLIATANQGSEATYESGFVIDKFPISRPNLTFSTLTVSNMSPEDSSIYLCSGGDRGNGGYTFGSGTRLTVV.

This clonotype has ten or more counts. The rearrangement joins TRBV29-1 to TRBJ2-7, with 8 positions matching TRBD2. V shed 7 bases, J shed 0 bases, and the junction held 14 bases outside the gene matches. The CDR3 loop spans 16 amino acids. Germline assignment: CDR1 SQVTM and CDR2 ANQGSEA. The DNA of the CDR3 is TGCAGCGCACAGGCCGGGGGCGGGAGGCGCTCCTACGAGCAGTACTTC. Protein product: CSAQAGGGRRSYEQYF.

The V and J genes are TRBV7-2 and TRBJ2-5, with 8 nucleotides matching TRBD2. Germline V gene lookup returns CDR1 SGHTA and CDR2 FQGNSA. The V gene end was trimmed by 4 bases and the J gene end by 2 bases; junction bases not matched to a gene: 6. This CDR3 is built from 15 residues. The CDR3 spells CASSSSGGIQETQYF. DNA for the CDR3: TGTGCCAGCAGCTCCTCGGGAGGGATACAAGAGACCCAGTACTTC.

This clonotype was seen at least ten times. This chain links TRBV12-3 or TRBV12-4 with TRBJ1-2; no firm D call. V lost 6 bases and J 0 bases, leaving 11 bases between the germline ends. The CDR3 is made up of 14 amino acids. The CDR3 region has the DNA TGTGCCAGCAGCGCGGGGAGAACTAACTATGGCTACACCTTC. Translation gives CASSAGRTNYGYTF.

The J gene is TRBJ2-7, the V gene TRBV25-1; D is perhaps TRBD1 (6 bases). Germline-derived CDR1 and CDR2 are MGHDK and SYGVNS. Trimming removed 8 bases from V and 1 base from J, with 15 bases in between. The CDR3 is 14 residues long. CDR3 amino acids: CASRRTAPSYEQYF. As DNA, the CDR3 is TGTGCCAGCCGAAGGACAGCGCCTTCCTACGAGCAGTACTTC.

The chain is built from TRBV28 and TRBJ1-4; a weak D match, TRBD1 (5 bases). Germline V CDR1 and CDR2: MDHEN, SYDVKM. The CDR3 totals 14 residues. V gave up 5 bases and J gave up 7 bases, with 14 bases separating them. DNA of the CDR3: TGTGCCAGCAGTCCTTACAGGCGCGGTGAAAAACTGTTTTTT. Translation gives CASSPYRRGEKLFF.

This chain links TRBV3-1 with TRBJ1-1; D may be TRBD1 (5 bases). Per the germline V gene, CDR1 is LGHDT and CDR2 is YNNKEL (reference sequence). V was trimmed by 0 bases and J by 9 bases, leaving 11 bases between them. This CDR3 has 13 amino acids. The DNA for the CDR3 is TGTGCCAGCAGCCAAGATCTGGGACGTCAAGCTTTCTTT. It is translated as CASSQDLGRQAFF.

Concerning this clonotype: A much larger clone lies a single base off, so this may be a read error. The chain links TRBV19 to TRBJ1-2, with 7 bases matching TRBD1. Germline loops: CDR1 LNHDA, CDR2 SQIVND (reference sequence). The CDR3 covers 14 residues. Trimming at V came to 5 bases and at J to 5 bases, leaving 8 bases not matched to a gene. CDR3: CASSVPGQFYGYTF. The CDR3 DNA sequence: TGTGCCAGTAGTGTCCCGGGACAGTTTTATGGCTACACCTTC.

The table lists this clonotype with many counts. The CDR3 protein is CASRAFSGNTIYF. The CDR3 region has the DNA TGTGCCAGCAGGGCGTTCTCTGGAAACACCATATATTTT. The V and J genes are TRBV9 and TRBJ1-3; D gene uncertain. This CDR3 region has 13 residues. The V end was cut by 5 bases, the J end by 0 bases, with 6 bases between. Germline-derived CDR1 and CDR2 are SGDLS and YYNGEE.

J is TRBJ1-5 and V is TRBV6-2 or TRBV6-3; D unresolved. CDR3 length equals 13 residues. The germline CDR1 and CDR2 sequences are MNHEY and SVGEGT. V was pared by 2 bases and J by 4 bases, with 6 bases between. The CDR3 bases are TGTGCCAGCAGTTACAGGGTTAATCAGCCCCAGCATTTT. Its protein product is CASSYRVNQPQHF.

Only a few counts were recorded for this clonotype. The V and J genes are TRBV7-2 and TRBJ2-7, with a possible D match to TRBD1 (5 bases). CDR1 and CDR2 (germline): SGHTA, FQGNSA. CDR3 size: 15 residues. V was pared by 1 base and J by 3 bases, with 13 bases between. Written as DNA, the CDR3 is TGTGCCAGCAGCTTAGTCCTCGGCAGGGACTACGAGCAGTACTTC. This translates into CASSLVLGRDYEQYF.

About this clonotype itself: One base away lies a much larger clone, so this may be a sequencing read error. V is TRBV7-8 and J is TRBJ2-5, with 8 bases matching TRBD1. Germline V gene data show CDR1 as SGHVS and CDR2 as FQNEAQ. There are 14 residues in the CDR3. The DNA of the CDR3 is TGTGCCAGTAGTGCGACAGGGGAGGAAGAGATCCAGTACTTC. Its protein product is CASSATGEEEIQYF.

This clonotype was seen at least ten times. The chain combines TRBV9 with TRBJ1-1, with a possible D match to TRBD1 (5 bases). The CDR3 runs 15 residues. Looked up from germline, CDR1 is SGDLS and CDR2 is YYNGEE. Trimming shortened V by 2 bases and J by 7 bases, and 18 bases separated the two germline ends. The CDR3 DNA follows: TGTGCCAGCAGCGTTGGTGCAGGGACCATGGATGAAGCTTTCTTT. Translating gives CASSVGAGTMDEAFF.

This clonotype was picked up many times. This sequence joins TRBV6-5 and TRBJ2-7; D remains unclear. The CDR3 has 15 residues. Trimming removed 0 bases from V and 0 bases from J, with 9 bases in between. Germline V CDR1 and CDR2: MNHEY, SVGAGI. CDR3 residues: CASSYSTLPSYEQYF. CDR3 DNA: TGTGCCAGCAGTTACTCGACTCTACCCTCCTACGAGCAGTACTTC.

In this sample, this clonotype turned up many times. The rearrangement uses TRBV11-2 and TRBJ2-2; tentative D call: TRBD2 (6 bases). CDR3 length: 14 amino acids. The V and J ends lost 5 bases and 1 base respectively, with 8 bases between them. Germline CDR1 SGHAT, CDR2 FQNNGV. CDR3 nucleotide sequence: TGTGCCAGCAGCAGGCGGGGGAACACCGGGGAGCTGTTTTTT. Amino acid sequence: CASSRRGNTGELFF.

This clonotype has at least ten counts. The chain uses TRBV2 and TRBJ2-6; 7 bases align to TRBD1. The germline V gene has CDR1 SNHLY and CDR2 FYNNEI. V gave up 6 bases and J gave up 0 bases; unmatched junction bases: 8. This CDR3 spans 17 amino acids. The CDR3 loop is CASRGTGDISGANVLTF. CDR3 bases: TGTGCCAGCAGGGGAACAGGGGACATCTCTGGGGCCAACGTCCTGACTTTC.

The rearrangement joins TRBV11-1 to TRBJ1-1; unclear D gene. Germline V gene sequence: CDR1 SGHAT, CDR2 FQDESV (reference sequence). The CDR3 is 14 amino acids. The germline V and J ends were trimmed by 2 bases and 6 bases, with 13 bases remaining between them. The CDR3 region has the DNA TGTGCCAGCAGCTTAATCAGCGGTGTTGCTGAAGCTTTCTTT. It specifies CASSLISGVAEAFF.